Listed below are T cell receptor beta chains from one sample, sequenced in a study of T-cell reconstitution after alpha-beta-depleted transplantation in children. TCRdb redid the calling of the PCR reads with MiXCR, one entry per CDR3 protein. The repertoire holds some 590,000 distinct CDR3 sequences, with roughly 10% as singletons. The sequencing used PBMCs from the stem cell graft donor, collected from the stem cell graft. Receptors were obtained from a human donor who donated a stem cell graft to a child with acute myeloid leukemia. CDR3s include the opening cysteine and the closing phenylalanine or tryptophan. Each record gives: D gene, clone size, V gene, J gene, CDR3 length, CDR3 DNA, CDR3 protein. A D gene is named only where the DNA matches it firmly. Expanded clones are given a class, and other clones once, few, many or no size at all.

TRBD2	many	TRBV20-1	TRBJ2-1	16	TGCAGTGCGGCGAAGCCCAGCGGGAGAGGGAACAATGAGCAGTTCTTC	CSAAKPSGRGNNEQFF
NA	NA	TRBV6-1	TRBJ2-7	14	TGTGCCAGCAGGAGGGACCACAAAGCCTACGAGCAGTACTTC	CASRRDHKAYEQYF
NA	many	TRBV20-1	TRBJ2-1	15	TGCAGTGCTAGAGATCCGAGACATAGTATGAATGAGCAGTTCTTC	CSARDPRHSMNEQFF
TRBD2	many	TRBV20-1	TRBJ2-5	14	TGCAGTGCTCGTCTACTAGCGGGAGCTGAGACCCAGTACTTC	CSARLLAGAETQYF
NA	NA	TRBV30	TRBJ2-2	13	TGTGCCTGGAGTGACAGTAGCACCGGGGAGCTGTTTTTT	CAWSDSSTGELFF
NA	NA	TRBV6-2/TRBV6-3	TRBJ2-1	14	TGTGCCAGTCGTGACGGAGGGATCTACAATGAGCAGTTCTTC	CASRDGGIYNEQFF
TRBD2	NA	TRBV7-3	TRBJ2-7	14	TGTGCCAGCAGCCTGGGACTAGCCTCCCACGAGCAGTACTTC	CASSLGLASHEQYF
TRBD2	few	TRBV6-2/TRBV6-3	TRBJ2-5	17	TGTGCCAGCAGTTATCCACCCCTAGCGGGAGATAGAGAGACCCAGTACTTC	CASSYPPLAGDRETQYF
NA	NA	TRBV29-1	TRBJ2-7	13	TGCAGCGTTGACGTCGCGGGCTCCTACGAGCAGTACTTC	CSVDVAGSYEQYF
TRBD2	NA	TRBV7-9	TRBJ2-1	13	TGTGCCAGCAGCTTATTGAGCGGGGATGAGCAGTTCTTC	CASSLLSGDEQFF
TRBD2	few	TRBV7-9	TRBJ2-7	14	TGTGCCAGCAGCTTAACTAGCGTCACCTACGAGCAGTACTTC	CASSLTSVTYEQYF
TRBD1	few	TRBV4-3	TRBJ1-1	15	TGCGCCAGCAGCCAAAGTGACAGGGGGAACACTGAAGCTTTCTTT	CASSQSDRGNTEAFF
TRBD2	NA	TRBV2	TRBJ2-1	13	TGTGCCAGCAGCTCCGCCGGGACTAAGTGGCAGTTCTTC	CASSSAGTKWQFF
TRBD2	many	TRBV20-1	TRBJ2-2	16	TGCAGTGCTAACCCCCCTCCGGGACTAGGCGCCGGGGAGCTGTTTTTT	CSANPPPGLGAGELFF
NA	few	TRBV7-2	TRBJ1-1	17	TGTGCCAGCAGCGCACCCGCGGGGATGAGGGGGAACACTGAAGCTTTCTTT	CASSAPAGMRGNTEAFF
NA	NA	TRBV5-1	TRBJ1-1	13	TGCGCCAGCAGCTACAGGGTCGAGACTGAAGCTTTCTTT	CASSYRVETEAFF
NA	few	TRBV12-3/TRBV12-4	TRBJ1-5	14	TGTGCCAGCAGTACGACAGGAGACAATCAGCCCCAGCATTTT	CASSTTGDNQPQHF
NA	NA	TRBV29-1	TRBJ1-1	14	TGCAGCGTTGAGAGGGGCGCGGGGAACACTGAAGCTTTCTTT	CSVERGAGNTEAFF
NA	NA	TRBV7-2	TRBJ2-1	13	TGTGCCAGCAGCCTAGTGGTGGCTAATGAGCAGTTCTTC	CASSLVVANEQFF
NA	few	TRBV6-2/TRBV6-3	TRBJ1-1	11	TGTGCCAGCAGTACCGGCCGTCGCGCTTTCTTT	CASSTGRRAFF
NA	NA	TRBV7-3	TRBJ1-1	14	TGTGCCAGCAGCGCCGAGGGGTTGAACACTGAAGCTTTCTTT	CASSAEGLNTEAFF
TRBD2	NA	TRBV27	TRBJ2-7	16	TGTGCCAGCAGTCAGAAGGGACTAGGTGGAACCTACGAGCAGTACTTC	CASSQKGLGGTYEQYF
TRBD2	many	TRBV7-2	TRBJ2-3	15	TGTGCCAGCAGCTTAGGGCTAGCGGGAGGGAATACGCAGTATTTT	CASSLGLAGGNTQYF
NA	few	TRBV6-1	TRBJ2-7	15	TGTGCCAGCAGTGAAAGGTCGTTTATCTCCTACGAGCAGTACTTC	CASSERSFISYEQYF
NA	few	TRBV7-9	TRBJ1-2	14	TGTGCCAGCAGCTTATCGGAGGGGTACTATGGCTACACCTTC	CASSLSEGYYGYTF
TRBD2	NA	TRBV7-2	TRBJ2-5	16	TGTGCCAGCAACCTAAATACCGCGGGAGTTCCGCAGACCCAGTACTTC	CASNLNTAGVPQTQYF
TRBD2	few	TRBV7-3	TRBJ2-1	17	TGTGCCAGCAGCTCGTACCTAGCGGGGAGCTCCTACAATGAGCAGTTCTTC	CASSSYLAGSSYNEQFF
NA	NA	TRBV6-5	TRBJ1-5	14	TGTGCCAGCAGTTACGCACAGAGCAATCAGCCCCAGCATTTT	CASSYAQSNQPQHF
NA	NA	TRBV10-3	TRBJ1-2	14	TGTGCCATCAGAGCCGACAAGTTCGACTATGGCTACACCTTC	CAIRADKFDYGYTF
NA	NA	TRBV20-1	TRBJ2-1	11	TGCAGTGCATACGACTTGCCTGAGCAGTTCTTC	CSAYDLPEQFF
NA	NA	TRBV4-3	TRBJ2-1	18	TGCGCCAGCAGCCACCCCCAGGGGAGCGGGCTATCCTACAATGAGCAGTTCTTC	CASSHPQGSGLSYNEQFF
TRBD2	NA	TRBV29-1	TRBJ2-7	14	TGCAGCGTCGCGGTGCGTCTAGCGGGAGTTGAGCAGTACTTC	CSVAVRLAGVEQYF
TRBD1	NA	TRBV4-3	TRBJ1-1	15	TGCGCCAGCAGCCCCAGGGGGGGGGCTGACCCTGGAGCTTTCTTT	CASSPRGGADPGAFF
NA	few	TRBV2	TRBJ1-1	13	TGTGCCAGCAGTGATGACAGCAACACTGAAGCTTTCTTT	CASSDDSNTEAFF
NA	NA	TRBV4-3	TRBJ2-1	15	TGCGCCAGCAGCCAAAGGGAGACCCCCTACAATGAGCAGTTCTTC	CASSQRETPYNEQFF